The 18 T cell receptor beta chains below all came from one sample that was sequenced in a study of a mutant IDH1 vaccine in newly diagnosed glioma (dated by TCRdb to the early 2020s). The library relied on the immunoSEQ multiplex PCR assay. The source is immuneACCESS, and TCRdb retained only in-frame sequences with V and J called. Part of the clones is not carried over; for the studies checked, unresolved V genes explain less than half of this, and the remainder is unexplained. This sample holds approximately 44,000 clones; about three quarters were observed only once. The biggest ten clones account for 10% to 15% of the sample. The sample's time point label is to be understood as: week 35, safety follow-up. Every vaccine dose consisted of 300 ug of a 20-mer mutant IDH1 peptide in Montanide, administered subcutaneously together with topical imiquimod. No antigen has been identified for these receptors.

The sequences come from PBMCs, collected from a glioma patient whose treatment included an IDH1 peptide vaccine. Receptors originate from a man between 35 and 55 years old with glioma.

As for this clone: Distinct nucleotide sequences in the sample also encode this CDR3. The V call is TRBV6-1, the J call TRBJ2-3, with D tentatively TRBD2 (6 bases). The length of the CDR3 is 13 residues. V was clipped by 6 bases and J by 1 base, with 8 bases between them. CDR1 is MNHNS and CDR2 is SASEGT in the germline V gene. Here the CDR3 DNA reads TGTGCCAGCAGGGGGGGTGGCACAGATACGCAGTATTTT. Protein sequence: CASRGGGTDTQYF.

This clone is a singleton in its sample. This CDR3 is CASSMKGREQYF. The CDR3 bases are TGTGCCAGTAGTATGAAGGGGAGGGAGCAGTACTTC. The J gene is TRBJ2-7, the V gene TRBV19; a weak D match, TRBD2 (6 bases). CDR3 size: 12 residues. V was pared by 3 bases and J by 7 bases, with 10 bases between. Germline V CDR1 and CDR2: LNHDA, SQIVND (reference sequence).

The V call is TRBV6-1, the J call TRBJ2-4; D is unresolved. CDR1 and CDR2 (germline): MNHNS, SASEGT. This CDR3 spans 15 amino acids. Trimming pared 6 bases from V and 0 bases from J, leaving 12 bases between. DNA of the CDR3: TGTGCCAGCAGGAGTTCTACAGTAGCCAAAAACATTCAGTACTTC. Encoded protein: CASRSSTVAKNIQYF.

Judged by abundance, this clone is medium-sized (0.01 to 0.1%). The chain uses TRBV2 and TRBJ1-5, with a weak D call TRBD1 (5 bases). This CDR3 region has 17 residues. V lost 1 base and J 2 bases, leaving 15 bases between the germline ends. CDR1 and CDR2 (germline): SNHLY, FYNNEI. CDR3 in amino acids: CASSEGAAGRGNQPQHF. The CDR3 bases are TGTGCCAGCAGTGAAGGTGCGGCAGGGAGGGGCAATCAGCCCCAGCATTTT.

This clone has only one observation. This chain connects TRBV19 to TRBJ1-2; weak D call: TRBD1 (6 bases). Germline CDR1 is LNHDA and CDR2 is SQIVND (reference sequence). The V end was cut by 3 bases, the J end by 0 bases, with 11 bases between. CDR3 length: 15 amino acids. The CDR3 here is CASSMDSPTNYGYTF. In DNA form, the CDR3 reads TGTGCCAGTAGTATGGACAGCCCAACTAACTATGGCTACACCTTC.

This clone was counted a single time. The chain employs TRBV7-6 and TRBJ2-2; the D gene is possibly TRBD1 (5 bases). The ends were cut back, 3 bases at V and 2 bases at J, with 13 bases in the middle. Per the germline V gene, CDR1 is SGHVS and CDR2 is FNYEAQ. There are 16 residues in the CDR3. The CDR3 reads CASSFLGRENTGELFF. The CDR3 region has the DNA TGTGCCAGCAGCTTTCTGGGCAGGGAAAACACCGGGGAGCTGTTTTTT.

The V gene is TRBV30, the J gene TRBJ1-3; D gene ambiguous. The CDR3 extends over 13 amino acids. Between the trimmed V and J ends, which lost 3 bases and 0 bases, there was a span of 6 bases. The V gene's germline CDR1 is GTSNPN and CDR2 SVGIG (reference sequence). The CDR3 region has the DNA TGTGCCTGGAGCATTAACTCTGGAAACACCATATATTTT. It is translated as CAWSINSGNTIYF.

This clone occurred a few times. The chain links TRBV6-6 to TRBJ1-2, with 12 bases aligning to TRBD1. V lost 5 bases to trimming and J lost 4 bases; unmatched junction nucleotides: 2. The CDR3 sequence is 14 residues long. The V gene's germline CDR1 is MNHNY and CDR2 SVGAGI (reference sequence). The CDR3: CASSQGQGAYGYTF. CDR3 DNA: TGTGCCAGCAGTCAGGGACAGGGGGCCTATGGCTACACCTTC.

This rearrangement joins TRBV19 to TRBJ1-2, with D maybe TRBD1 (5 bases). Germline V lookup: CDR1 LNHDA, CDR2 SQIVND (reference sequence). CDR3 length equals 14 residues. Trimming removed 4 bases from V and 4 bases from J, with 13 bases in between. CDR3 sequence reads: CASSKGREVYGYTF. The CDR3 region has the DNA TGTGCCAGTAGTAAGGGCAGGGAGGTCTATGGCTACACCTTC.

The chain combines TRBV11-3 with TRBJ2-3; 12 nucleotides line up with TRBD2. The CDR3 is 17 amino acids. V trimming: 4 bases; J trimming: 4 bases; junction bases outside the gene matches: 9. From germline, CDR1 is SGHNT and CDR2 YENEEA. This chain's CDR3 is CASSSPTLAGGADTQYF. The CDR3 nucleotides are TGTGCCAGCAGCTCTCCCACACTAGCGGGAGGTGCAGATACGCAGTATTTT.

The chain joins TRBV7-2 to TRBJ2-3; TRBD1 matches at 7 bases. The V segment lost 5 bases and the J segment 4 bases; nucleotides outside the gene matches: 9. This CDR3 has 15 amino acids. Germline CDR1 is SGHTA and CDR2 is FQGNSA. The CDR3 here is CASSERQGHSDTQYF. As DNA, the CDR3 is TGTGCCAGCAGCGAGCGACAGGGCCACTCAGATACGCAGTATTTT.

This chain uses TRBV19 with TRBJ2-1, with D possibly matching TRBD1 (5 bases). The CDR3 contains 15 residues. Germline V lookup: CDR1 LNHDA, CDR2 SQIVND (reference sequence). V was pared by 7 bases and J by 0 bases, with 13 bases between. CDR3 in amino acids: CASTRTYSSYNEQFF. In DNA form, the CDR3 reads TGTGCCAGTACCAGGACATACAGCTCCTACAATGAGCAGTTCTTC.

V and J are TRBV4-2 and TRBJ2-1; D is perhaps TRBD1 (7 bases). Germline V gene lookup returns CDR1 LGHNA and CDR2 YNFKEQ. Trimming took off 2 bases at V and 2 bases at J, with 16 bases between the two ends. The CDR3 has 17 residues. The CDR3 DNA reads TGTGCCAGCAGCCAAAATCCAGGGGGAGGAACCTACAATGAGCAGTTCTTC. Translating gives CASSQNPGGGTYNEQFF.

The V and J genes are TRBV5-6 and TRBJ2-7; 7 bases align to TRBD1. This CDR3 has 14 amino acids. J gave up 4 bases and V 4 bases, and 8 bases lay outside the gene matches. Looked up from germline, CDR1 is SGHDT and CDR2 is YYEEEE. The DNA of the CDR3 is TGTGCCAGCAGCCCGGGACAGAGCAGGTACGAGCAGTACTTC. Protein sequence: CASSPGQSRYEQYF.

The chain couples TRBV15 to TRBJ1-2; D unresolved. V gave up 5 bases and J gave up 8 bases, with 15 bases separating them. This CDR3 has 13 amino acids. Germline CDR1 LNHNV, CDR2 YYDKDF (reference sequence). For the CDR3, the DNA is TGTGCCACCAGCGCTACTCACATCGAGGGCTACACCTTC. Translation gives CATSATHIEGYTF.

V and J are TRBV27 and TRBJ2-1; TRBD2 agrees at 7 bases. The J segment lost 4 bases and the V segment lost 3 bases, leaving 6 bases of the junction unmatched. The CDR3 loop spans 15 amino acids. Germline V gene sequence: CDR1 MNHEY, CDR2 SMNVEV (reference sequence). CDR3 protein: CASSLAGEGYNEQFF. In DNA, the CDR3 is TGTGCCAGCAGTTTGGCGGGAGAGGGATACAATGAGCAGTTCTTC.

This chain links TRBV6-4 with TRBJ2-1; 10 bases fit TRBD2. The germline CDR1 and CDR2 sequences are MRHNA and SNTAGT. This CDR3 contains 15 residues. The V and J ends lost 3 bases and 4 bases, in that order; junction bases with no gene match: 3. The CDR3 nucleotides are TGTGCCAGCAGTGAAACTAGCGGGGATTACAATGAGCAGTTCTTC. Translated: CASSETSGDYNEQFF.

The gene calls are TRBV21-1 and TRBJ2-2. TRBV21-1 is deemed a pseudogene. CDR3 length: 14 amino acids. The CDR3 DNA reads TGTGCCAGCAGCAAAGGGGACAACACCGGGGAGCTGTTTTTT. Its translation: CASSKGDNTGELFF.